This T cell receptor beta chain comes out of a study of T cell responses to AZD1222 COVID-19 vaccine. Study results and limitations: The donor group comprised mostly white British people and more females; the analysis possibly underestimated clonal diversity. Per reports, nearly half of all spike-specific TCRs target regions that are unmutated in variants. An increase in Spike-specific TCR breadth and depth was observed after two AZD1222 doses. Sampling that yielded the repertoires occurred only after the peak T cell response.

The CDR3 is 16 amino acids. Germline V gene sequence: CDR1 SGDLS, CDR2 YYNGEE. V was pared by 0 bases and J by 6 bases, with 11 bases of the junction left unmatched. As to this clone: Its antigen is unknown.

Sequencing was performed with immunoSEQ multiplex PCR; in TCRdb, only in-frame clones are kept and a portion is missing. The sample includes around 95,000 clones, around 90% seen only once; the top ten take about 1.8%. The sequence was obtained from an adult in good health. The sequencing here drew on peripheral blood, taken on day 0 of AZD1222 vaccination. The chain carries TRBV9 and TRBJ2-7; 8 bases fit TRBD2. The CDR3 nucleotides read TGTGCCAGCAGCGTAGCTAAAACGGGAGGGCCCCTCGAGCAGTACTTC. Translation gives CASSVAKTGGPLEQYF.